Here is one T cell receptor (beta chain) with its context. The antigen it recognizes is unknown. The record originates from a study of monozygotic twins with inflammatory bowel disease (dated by TCRdb to about 2019). Some background on the complete study: The complete study included about 28 monozygotic twin pairs: 19 IBD-discordant Danish pairs and nine German pairs, of which four were IBD-concordant and five were IBD-discordant. Each individual had, on average, about 151 000 unique TCRalpha sequences and 181 000 unique TCRbeta sequences available for analysis. The search for disease-associated traits relied mainly on comparing, within discordant pairs, IBD patients with their genetically identical healthy co-twins.

The library was generated by 5' RACE. The input for every TCR library was roughly 3,300 ng of total RNA. For each sample, cDNA was synthesized in eight separate reactions using SMARTScribe reverse transcriptase. During cDNA synthesis, template switching was used to introduce unique molecular identifiers that contained a 6-nucleotide sample barcode. TCRalpha and TCRbeta cDNA was amplified in two nested PCRs of 16 and 9 cycles, and bead purification was carried out after each PCR. Before amplification, the cDNA was both treated with uracil DNA-glycosylase and purified with the QIAquick PCR purification kit. The second PCR added Illumina TruSeq-compatible adapters along with sample-specific barcodes. TapeStation and Qubit were used to check library quality and concentration, and 4 to 6.5 ng of each library went into the pool. Sequencing of the pooled libraries was done on an Illumina HiSeq2500 single-index Rapid Run using custom sequencing primers and 2 x 100 bp reads. Regarding the original processing steps: UMI-based consensus assembly with MiGEC version 1.2.6 was used to correct PCR and sequencing errors. MiXCR version 2.1.1 was used for V(D)J alignment, clonotype assembly and CDR3 extraction. Normalisation of gene usage, clonotype sharing and MAIT/NKT TCR abundance was achieved by analysing the top 1000, 10 000 and 20 000 clonotypes per sample. After downsampling to 27 000 UMIs, diversity was calculated as the inverse Simpson index using the vegan R package. Paired Mann-Whitney U tests were applied to discordant twin pairs, with Benjamini-Hochberg correction for multiple testing. Once TCRdb had reprocessed the reads, it stored one entry per CDR3 protein sequence and supplied no DNA. These V and J calls are TCRdb output, not the study's own analysis. The sample has around 450,000 distinct CDR3 sequences on record. More than 2% of the sample is in the top ten clones.

An approximately 2.5 ml peripheral blood sample was drawn into PAXgene tubes per donor and stored at -80°C. Without T cell sorting, total RNA was isolated from whole blood using the PAXgene blood miRNA kit on an automated QIAcube. Peripheral blood from monozygotic twin pairs concordant or discordant for inflammatory bowel disease was subjected to deep TCRalpha and TCRbeta repertoire profiling with unique molecular barcoding. Smoking habits were recorded for all twin pairs, and individuals were classified as current, former or never smokers. The research as a whole found: Compared with healthy twins, IBD patients had fewer clonotypes in common with other individuals, a difference most pronounced in patients showing signs of disease activity. TCRbeta repertoire diversity, by inverse Simpson index, was decreased in IBD patients compared with their healthy co-twins. No single strong signal or clonotype linked to IBD turned up in the results, so the idea that one exists was not supported. Repertoire similarity did not differ between concordant and discordant twins, possibly due to limited statistical power. Because patients were on differing immunosuppressive treatments, the repertoires may have picked up extra background noise and inter-individual variability. Different T cell subtypes could not be distinguished in the analysis.

The sample consisted of blood. This TCR was sampled from a human donor with ulcerative colitis or Crohn's disease, or a healthy co-twin of an affected twin (not recorded which).

The CDR3 sequence is CASSRSDGVRQQYF. This chain joins TRBV7-2 to TRBJ2-7. The CDR3 spans 14 residues, from the cysteine through the phenylalanine. Only the protein is available. CDR1 and CDR2, per the germline V gene, are SGHTA and FQGNSA.